Below are 30 T cell receptor beta chains sequenced from a single sample in a study of blood T cell repertoires in COVID-19. Using immunoSEQ multiplex PCR, the repertoire was profiled, and TCRdb retains in-frame clones only, with some absent. Of about 140,000 clones in the sample, around 83% were seen once. Sequencing was done on a sample of peripheral blood. The receptors originated from a man between 60 and 75 years old with active or convalescent COVID-19.

This chain links TRBV19 with TRBJ2-2; 7 nucleotides align to TRBD1. CDR1 and CDR2 (germline): LNHDA, SQIVND (reference sequence). The CDR3 loop spans 14 amino acids. V dropped 7 bases and J dropped 5; count of bases not matched to a gene: 7. The CDR3 nucleotides read TGTGCCAGTACCCCCCCGGGACAGACCGGGGAGCTGTTTTTT. This encodes CASTPPGQTGELFF.

The CDR3 spells CASSLEGRADTEAFF. The CDR3 DNA is TGTGCCAGCAGCTTAGAGGGCAGGGCCGACACTGAAGCTTTCTTT. V usage is TRBV7-8 and J usage is TRBJ1-1; a weak D match, TRBD1 (5 bases). Germline lookup yields CDR1 SGHVS and CDR2 FQNEAQ. The germline V and J ends were trimmed by 1 base and 3 bases, with 12 bases remaining between them. The CDR3 spans 15 residues.

The chain links TRBV18 to TRBJ1-2, with no clear D. This CDR3 contains 14 residues. CDR1 KGHSH and CDR2 LQKENI come from the germline V gene. The V and J ends lost 2 bases and 2 bases respectively, with 9 bases between them. For the CDR3, the DNA is TGTGCCAGCTCACCAGCTCCGGGAAACTATGGCTACACCTTC. This gives the protein CASSPAPGNYGYTF.

The chain employs TRBV28 and TRBJ1-5; no clear D. This CDR3 spans 12 amino acids. The germline gives CDR1 MDHEN, CDR2 SYDVKM. V lost 6 bases, J lost 9 bases, and 12 bases lay in between. The CDR3 nucleotides read TGTGCCAGCAGCCGCACAGTCATGCCCCAGCATTTT. This encodes CASSRTVMPQHF.

About this clone: This CDR3 is also generated by other DNA sequences in the sample. V is TRBV11-2 and J is TRBJ2-3, with D uncertain. CDR1 is SGHAT, CDR2 FQNNGV, per germline. The CDR3 is 12 amino acids. The germline V and J ends were trimmed by 6 bases and 0 bases, with 4 bases remaining between them. The CDR3 region is CASSSSTDTQYF. CDR3 DNA sequence: TGTGCCAGCAGTTCTAGCACAGATACGCAGTATTTT.

This chain links TRBV29-1 with TRBJ2-5; 7 bases agree with TRBD1. Losses at the gene ends were 6 bases for V and 4 bases for J; bases not matched to a gene: 14. Germline V gene data show CDR1 as SQVTM and CDR2 as ANQGSEA. The CDR3 covers 15 residues. The CDR3 bases are TGCAGCGTCCGGGTCGTGCGGCAGGGGGTAGAGACCCAGTACTTC. Residues: CSVRVVRQGVETQYF. Full variable domain (rest looked up from reference TRBV29-1 and TRBJ2-5): SAVISQKPSRDICQRGTSLTIQCQVDSQVTMMFWYRQQPGQSLTLIATANQGSEATYESGFVIDKFPISRPNLTFSTLTVSNMSPEDSSIYLCSVRVVRQGVETQYFGPGTRLLVL.

This clone was picked up a small number of times. The V and J genes are TRBV4-3 and TRBJ2-2; TRBD1 agrees at 9 bases. V trimming: 2 bases; J trimming: 2 bases; junction bases outside the gene matches: 9. Germline V CDR1 and CDR2: LGHNA, YSLEER. This CDR3 is 18 amino acids long. The CDR3 sequence: CASSQSFMGQGNTGELFF. CDR3 nucleotide sequence: TGCGCCAGCAGCCAATCTTTCATGGGACAGGGAAACACCGGGGAGCTGTTTTTT.

This chain joins TRBV3-1 (or the pseudogene TRBV3-2) and TRBJ1-2, with a tentative D call TRBD1 (6 bases). CDR1 and CDR2 (germline): LGHDT, YNNKEL (reference sequence). Trimming removed 2 bases from V and 1 base from J, with 17 bases in between. The length of the CDR3 is 17 residues. The CDR3 DNA is TGTGCCAGCAGCCAACTTATGGGGGGGCCCCTTAACTATGGCTACACCTTC. The encoded protein is CASSQLMGGPLNYGYTF.

The V and J genes are TRBV24-1 and TRBJ2-2; D is perhaps TRBD2 (5 bases). The V gene lost 3 bases and the J gene lost 6 bases, with 13 bases spanning the gap. The germline V gene encodes CDR1 KGHDR and CDR2 SFDVKD. CDR3 length: 15 amino acids. DNA for the CDR3: TGTGCCACCAGTGATCCATCGAGGACTCCCGGGGAGCTGTTTTTT. Amino acids: CATSDPSRTPGELFF.

The chain couples TRBV7-2 to TRBJ1-1; no firm D call. Between the trimmed V and J ends, which lost 5 bases and 6 bases, there was a span of 16 bases. CDR1 is SGHTA, CDR2 FQGNSA, per germline. The CDR3 is made up of 14 amino acids. The CDR3 DNA follows: TGTGCCAGCAGCGCCCAATCGGCGGGTGCTGAAGCTTTCTTT. Translating it yields CASSAQSAGAEAFF.

The rearrangement joins TRBV4-1 to TRBJ2-7, with 10 bases matching TRBD1. Trimming removed 1 base from V and 5 bases from J; junction bases left unmatched: 5. Germline CDR1 and CDR2: MGHRA and YSYEKL. The CDR3 runs to 15 residues. The CDR3 sequence: CASSQVGQGKHEQYF. CDR3 DNA: TGCGCCAGCAGCCAAGTGGGACAGGGGAAGCACGAGCAGTACTTC.

The rearrangement links TRBV12-5 to TRBJ1-4; 7 bases are shared with TRBD1. The CDR3 extends over 14 amino acids. V dropped 6 bases and J dropped 5; count of bases not matched to a gene: 6. Germline-derived CDR1 and CDR2 are LGHNT and FRNRAP. CDR3 bases: TGTGCTAGTGGCCCAGGGACAGAGAATGAAAAACTGTTTTTT. This encodes CASGPGTENEKLFF.

The chain recombines TRBV30 with TRBJ1-1; tentative D call: TRBD1 (5 bases). Between the trimmed V and J ends, which lost 6 bases and 2 bases, there was a span of 19 bases. The CDR3 contains 15 residues. The germline V gene encodes CDR1 GTSNPN and CDR2 SVGIG (reference sequence). The DNA for the CDR3 is TGTGCCTGCGGGGCGGGGTTTGGTTTTAACACTGAAGCTTTCTTT. Its protein is CACGAGFGFNTEAFF.

This chain joins TRBV12-3 or TRBV12-4 and TRBJ1-5; D is unresolved. The CDR3 runs to 13 residues. V dropped 10 bases and J dropped 3 bases, with 13 bases sitting between them. CDR3 sequence (DNA): TGTGCCACCACTGACGGGGACAATCAGCCCCAGCATTTT. Protein product: CATTDGDNQPQHF.

This clone was seen a single time. The rearrangement joins TRBV18 to TRBJ2-1; D is possibly TRBD2 (7 bases). The CDR3 loop spans 15 amino acids. Trimming left V 1 base short and J 2 bases short, with 9 bases between. The germline V gene has CDR1 KGHSH and CDR2 LQKENI. CDR3: CASSPQGGPYNEQFF. In nucleotides, the CDR3 is TGTGCCAGCTCACCACAGGGGGGGCCCTACAATGAGCAGTTCTTC.

The genes are TRBV28 and TRBJ1-2; TRBD1 matches at 7 bases. The CDR3 has 14 amino acids. Trimming removed 6 bases from V and 7 bases from J; junction bases left unmatched: 11. Germline values: CDR1 MDHEN, CDR2 SYDVKM. The CDR3 loop is CASRSGGNERGYTF. The DNA of the CDR3 is TGTGCCAGCAGGTCAGGGGGAAATGAGCGTGGCTACACCTTC.

The J gene is TRBJ2-7, the V gene TRBV3-1 (or the pseudogene TRBV3-2), with D perhaps matching TRBD2 (6 bases). Germline CDR1 reads LGHDT; CDR2 reads YNNKEL (reference sequence). Trimming took off 3 bases at V and 8 bases at J, with 17 bases between the two ends. The CDR3 contains 14 residues. The DNA of the CDR3 is TGTGCCAGCAGCCAGGTGGGCCGGGGCGGGAAGCAGTACTTC. Translated: CASSQVGRGGKQYF.

V usage is TRBV7-2 and J usage is TRBJ2-5; possible D gene TRBD2, 6 bases. Germline CDR1 SGHTA, CDR2 FQGNSA. This CDR3 contains 15 residues. V lost 2 bases, J lost 5 bases, and 15 bases lay in between. This CDR3 is CASSLSDWRGETQYF. CDR3 nucleotide sequence: TGTGCCAGCAGCTTAAGCGACTGGCGGGGTGAGACCCAGTACTTC.

This clone was counted between two and nine times. J is TRBJ2-7 and V is TRBV5-4; 11 bases agree with TRBD1. Germline-derived CDR1 and CDR2 are SGHNT and YYREEE (reference sequence). Trimming took 0 bases from V and 2 from J; bases not matched to a gene: 7. The CDR3 is 17 residues long. The CDR3 region has the DNA TGTGCCAGCAGCTTGGAACATCCGGGACAGGGGGCCTACGAGCAGTACTTC. Amino acids: CASSLEHPGQGAYEQYF.

The rearrangement uses TRBV6-5 and TRBJ1-1, with D possibly matching TRBD1 (6 bases). Germline V gives CDR1 MNHEY, CDR2 SVGAGI. V was trimmed by 5 bases and J by 3 bases, leaving 16 bases between them. The CDR3 is 15 residues long. The CDR3 bases are TGTGCCAGCAGTCTAGAAGGGGGATGGGACACTGAAGCTTTCTTT. Translated, it gives CASSLEGGWDTEAFF.

V gene TRBV13 combines with J gene TRBJ1-2; D is uncertain. CDR1 and CDR2 (germline): PRHDT, FYEKMQ (reference sequence). The CDR3 loop spans 12 amino acids. The germline V and J ends were trimmed by 4 bases and 8 bases, with 11 bases remaining between them. The CDR3 reads CASSSGVGGYTF. Here the CDR3 DNA reads TGTGCCAGCAGCTCCGGAGTCGGCGGCTACACCTTC.

The chain is built from TRBV11-3 and TRBJ1-2; D gene unclear. This CDR3 is 16 amino acids long. Trimming removed 2 bases at V and 0 bases at J, with 13 bases between. Germline V gives CDR1 SGHNT, CDR2 YENEEA. For the CDR3, the DNA is TGTGCCAGCAGCTTATATTACACAGCAGCTAACTATGGCTACACCTTC. Its translation is CASSLYYTAANYGYTF.

This chain links TRBV9 with TRBJ2-2; D is perhaps TRBD1 (6 bases). The V gene's germline CDR1 is SGDLS and CDR2 YYNGEE. V was shortened by 2 bases and J by 3 bases, with 11 bases between the two germline ends. The CDR3 is 15 amino acids. The CDR3 DNA sequence: TGTGCCAGCAGCGTCCGCTCAGGGGACACCGGGGAGCTGTTTTTT. Amino acid sequence: CASSVRSGDTGELFF.

This clone has a single count. The rearrangement joins TRBV11-2 to TRBJ2-5; TRBD1 might be the D (8 bases). Germline lookup yields CDR1 SGHAT and CDR2 FQNNGV. The CDR3 covers 17 residues. The ends were cut back, 3 bases at V and 0 bases at J, with 17 bases in the middle. The CDR3 DNA is TGTGCCAGCAGCTTCATAACAGGGGGGGAGTACCAAGAGACCCAGTACTTC. It translates to CASSFITGGEYQETQYF.

The chain has TRBV2 and TRBJ2-5; TRBD1 agrees at 10 bases. Trimming cost V 6 bases and J 1 base; bases outside gene matches: 8. Germline V gives CDR1 SNHLY, CDR2 FYNNEI. The length of the CDR3 is 16 residues. DNA for the CDR3: TGTGCCAGCAGGGGGACAGGGGTTTTTTCCCAAGAGACCCAGTACTTC. As protein: CASRGTGVFSQETQYF.

The V call is TRBV6-5, the J call TRBJ1-2, with no clear D. CDR1 and CDR2 (germline): MNHEY, SVGAGI. Trimming shortened V by 0 bases and J by 5 bases, and 13 bases separated the two germline ends. This CDR3 has 15 amino acids. Here the CDR3 reads CASSYSNRVLYGYTF. CDR3 nucleotide sequence: TGTGCCAGCAGTTACTCGAATCGGGTTCTGTATGGCTACACCTTC.

The chain joins TRBV7-2 to TRBJ2-1; 7 positions match TRBD2. V was clipped by 1 base and J by 7 bases; unmatched bases: 4. This CDR3 is 14 amino acids long. In germline, CDR1 is SGHTA, CDR2 FQGNSA. The CDR3 sequence is CASSLGGSMNEQFF. CDR3 nucleotide sequence: TGTGCCAGCAGCTTAGGCGGGAGTATGAATGAGCAGTTCTTC.

J is TRBJ1-2 and V is TRBV7-9; 8 bases match TRBD1. Germline CDR1 is SEHNR and CDR2 is FQNEAQ (reference sequence). The CDR3 is 14 residues long. With V trimmed by 4 bases and J by 2 bases, 3 bases remained unmatched. In nucleotides, the CDR3 is TGTGCCAGCAGCTCCCGGACAGGGAACTATGGCTACACCTTC. Its protein product is CASSSRTGNYGYTF.

This clone appeared a single time. The V and J genes are TRBV2 and TRBJ1-5, with 8 bases that match TRBD1. The V gene's germline CDR1 is SNHLY and CDR2 FYNNEI. The CDR3 has 15 residues. Losses at the gene ends were 4 bases for V and 5 bases for J; bases not matched to a gene: 7. CDR3 DNA: TGTGCCAGCAGTGTAGGGGCAGGGGGCTATCAGCCCCAGCATTTT. Protein: CASSVGAGGYQPQHF.

The chain joins TRBV19 to TRBJ1-5; D unresolved. The V end lost 1 base, the J end lost 0 bases, and 13 bases lay between the germline ends. CDR1 is LNHDA, CDR2 SQIVND, per germline (reference sequence). The CDR3 is made up of 17 amino acids. CDR3 DNA sequence: TGTGCCAGTAGTATAGGAGTCGGCAGGAATAGCAATCAGCCCCAGCATTTT. This sequence encodes CASSIGVGRNSNQPQHF.